A selection of T cell receptor beta chains follows, all from one sample in a study of control samples from healthy donors and cancer patients. Sequencing used immunoSEQ multiplex PCR; TCRdb keeps in-frame clones, though not all of them. The sample holds approximately 170,000 clones, roughly 89% seen once. The sequenced sample was blood. The receptors originated from a woman aged 25 to 45 in good health. CDR3s include the opening cysteine and the closing phenylalanine or tryptophan. D genes are given only for firm matches. Rows may omit the clone size; those that give it use once, few, many or a size class.

V gene	clone size	J gene	D gene	CDR3 DNA	CDR3 protein
TRBV5-5	-	TRBJ2-7	-	TGTGCCAGCACCAAATCCGGGACAACATACGAGCAGTACTTC	CASTKSGTTYEQYF
TRBV19	few	TRBJ2-5	-	TGTGCCAGTCGTCGACGGCAGGAACAAGAGACCCAGTACTTC	CASRRRQEQETQYF
TRBV30	few	TRBJ2-7	-	TGTGCCTGGAGTCGGCTAGCTGCCTACGAGCAGTACTTC	CAWSRLAAYEQYF
TRBV5-6	once	TRBJ2-5	TRBD2	TGTGCCAGCAGTTTCACTAGCGGGGGACAAGAGACCCAGTACTTC	CASSFTSGGQETQYF
TRBV11-3	-	TRBJ2-1	-	TGTGCCAGCAGCTTCAGGCTAGTTTCCTACAATGAGCAGTTCTTC	CASSFRLVSYNEQFF
TRBV6-1	-	TRBJ2-1	TRBD2	TGTGCCAGCAGTGAAGCTCGACTAGCGGGCAATGAGCAGTTCTTC	CASSEARLAGNEQFF
TRBV20-1	-	TRBJ1-2	-	TGCAGTGCGGGAGGAGGGTATGGCTACACCTTC	CSAGGGYGYTF
TRBV5-4	-	TRBJ1-6	-	TGTGCCAGCAGCTTGGGGGGGGGCGCCTATAATTCACCCCTCCACTTT	CASSLGGGAYNSPLHF
TRBV4-1	-	TRBJ1-2	-	TGCGCCAGCAGCCAACCCGGACAGTCCGCCTATGGCTACACCTTC	CASSQPGQSAYGYTF
TRBV9	-	TRBJ2-2	TRBD2	TGTGCCAGCAGCGTAGTAGCGGGGAACACCGGGGAGCTGTTTTTT	CASSVVAGNTGELFF
TRBV9	-	TRBJ1-2	TRBD1	TGTGCCAGCAGCGTAGGGGACAGCACTAACTATGGCTACACCTTC	CASSVGDSTNYGYTF
TRBV6-2/TRBV6-3	few	TRBJ1-5	-	TGTGCCAGCAGTAACGCACGACAAGGGAATCAGCCCCAGCATTTT	CASSNARQGNQPQHF
TRBV4-1	-	TRBJ1-2	-	TGCGCCAGCAGCCAAGTGGCAGGGGAAGTGTATGGCTACACCTTC	CASSQVAGEVYGYTF
TRBV2	few	TRBJ2-5	-	TGTGCCAGCAGGGGCTACTTCCAAGAGACCCAGTACTTC	CASRGYFQETQYF
TRBV29-1	-	TRBJ2-3	TRBD2	TGCAGCGTCCTGACTAGCGGGAGCACAGATACGCAGTATTTT	CSVLTSGSTDTQYF
TRBV12-3/TRBV12-4	-	TRBJ2-3	-	TGTGCCAGCAGTTTAGGGACAACAGATACGCAGTATTTT	CASSLGTTDTQYF
TRBV19	-	TRBJ1-3	-	TGTGCCAGTAGTATTTCAGGGGCTGGAAACACCATATATTTT	CASSISGAGNTIYF
TRBV10-3	-	TRBJ1-2	-	TGTGCCATCAGTGATTTGGGATATGGCTACACCTTC	CAISDLGYGYTF
TRBV9	-	TRBJ1-1	TRBD1	TGTGCCAGCAGGGCGGGACAGGAGAACACTGAAGCTTTCTTT	CASRAGQENTEAFF
TRBV27	-	TRBJ2-7	-	TGTGCCAGCAGTTTACGACAGACCTACGAGCAGTACTTC	CASSLRQTYEQYF
TRBV4-1	-	TRBJ1-4	-	TGCGCCAGCAGCCAAGGGCAGGGAACTAATGAAAAACTGTTTTTT	CASSQGQGTNEKLFF
TRBV12-5	-	TRBJ1-3	-	TGTGCTAGTGGTTTGGGGGCAGGGCTGGGTGGAAACACCATATATTTT	CASGLGAGLGGNTIYF